This TCR beta chain was captured in a study of regulatory T cells in long-lasting Graves disease. Construction of TCR beta libraries relied on iRepertoire HTBI primers and on Arm-PCR targeting CDR3 regions. TCRdb re-called the multiplex PCR reads through MiXCR, storing one row per CDR3 protein. The sample records hundreds of thousands of distinct CDR3 sequences, roughly a sixth being singletons. Indicated time point: newly diagnosed GD, antithyroid drugs for less than 3 months. Construction of the TCR library relied on RNA isolated from PBMCs. The sequencing used peripheral blood mononuclear cells (PBMCs), collected at new diagnosis, from a patient treated with antithyroid drugs. The clonotype originates from a female donor with Graves disease.

The CDR3 region is CASSERAHYGYTF. CDR3 DNA sequence: TGTGCCAGCAGTGAAAGGGCCCACTATGGCTACACCTTC. The V call is TRBV2, the J call TRBJ1-2; unclear D gene. V lost 2 bases to trimming and J lost 3 bases, with 7 bases between them. CDR3 length: 13 residues. CDR1 SNHLY and CDR2 FYNNEI come from the germline V gene.